These T cell receptor beta chains were read from a single sample in a study of CD8+ T cells in alopecia areata. Produced via immunoSEQ multiplex PCR; TCRdb's table is partial and in-frame only. Of approximately 170,000 clones listed, around three fifths are singletons. This specimen consisted of CD4+ T cells sorted from blood, obtained at week 24, from a patient treated with tofacitinib. The source is a human donor with alopecia areata. CDR3s include the opening cysteine and the closing phenylalanine or tryptophan. The D gene is left open where the match is weak. Not all rows give a size; the values are once, few, many and, for expanded clones, a class.

>-|TRBJ1-1|TRBV25-1|few
TGTGCCAGCAGTATAGGGTCCACTGAAGCTTTCTTT
CASSIGSTEAFF
>-|TRBJ1-5|TRBV23-1|-
TGCGCCAGCAGTCAATCAAATCGTCGACACGAAATCAGCAATCAGCCCCAGCATTTT
CASSQSNRRHEISNQPQHF
>-|TRBJ1-5|TRBV30|few
TGTGCCTGTACTCCTGGGGGTAATCAGCCCCAGCATTTT
CACTPGGNQPQHF
>-|TRBJ2-2|TRBV29-1|few
TGCAGCGCTACGACTAGTGGCACCGGGGAGCTGTTTTTT
CSATTSGTGELFF
>-|TRBJ2-1|TRBV29-1|-
TGCAGCGTTGAAGGAATCCGACAGGTCTCCTACAATGAGCAGTTCTTC
CSVEGIRQVSYNEQFF
>TRBD1|TRBJ1-5|TRBV6-5|-
TGTGCCAGCAGTTACTCCGGACAGGGAACTCAGCCCCAGCATTTT
CASSYSGQGTQPQHF
>-|TRBJ2-2|TRBV5-6|-
TGTGCCAGCAGAAGAAAGAACACCGGGGAGCTGTTTTTT
CASRRKNTGELFF
>TRBD2|TRBJ2-3|TRBV6-1|-
TGTGCCAGCGGTCAAGCCAGCGGGGGCACAGATACGCAGTATTTT
CASGQASGGTDTQYF
>-|TRBJ1-6|TRBV5-6|-
TGTGCCAGCAGCTCGGATCTGACAGCGTCAATTTATAATTCACCCCTCCACTTT
CASSSDLTASIYNSPLHF
>-|TRBJ1-1|TRBV30|-
TGTGCCTGGAGTGTGCGAACAGGGTTGGGCACTGAAGCTTTCTTT
CAWSVRTGLGTEAFF
>-|TRBJ2-1|TRBV7-2|-
TGTGCCAGCAGCTCGCCCCCGGGACATACAGAGCAGTTCTTC
CASSSPPGHTEQFF
>-|TRBJ1-5|TRBV6-5|-
TGTGCCAGCAGTCCACGACGTCACGACTATCAGCCCCAGCATTTT
CASSPRRHDYQPQHF
>-|TRBJ1-4|TRBV29-1|-
TGCAGCGCCCAGACAGCCAATAATGAAAAACTGTTTTTT
CSAQTANNEKLFF
>TRBD2|TRBJ2-3|TRBV29-1|-
TGCAGCGCCCGCCTGGGGGGGGGCACAGATACGCAGTATTTT
CSARLGGGTDTQYF
>-|TRBJ1-1|TRBV6-5|-
TGTGCCAGCAGCTCTAATACCGGGGCTTTCTTT
CASSSNTGAFF
>-|TRBJ2-3|TRBV2|-
TGTGCCAGACGGGGACGAACGAGCACAGATACGCAGTATTTT
CARRGRTSTDTQYF
>-|TRBJ1-3|TRBV30|-
TGTGCCTCCGGACGGGACTCTGGAAACACCATATATTTT
CASGRDSGNTIYF
>-|TRBJ2-7|TRBV30|-
TGTGCCTGGAGGGACAGCGGACCCTCGCAGTACTTC
CAWRDSGPSQYF
>TRBD1|TRBJ1-6|TRBV6-1|-
TGTGCCAGCAGACAACAGGGGGGTAACTCACCCCTCCACTTT
CASRQQGGNSPLHF
>-|TRBJ1-2|TRBV20-1|-
TGCAGTGCTGAGGGCTACACCTTC
CSAEGYTF
>-|TRBJ1-2|TRBV5-6|few
TGTGCCAGCAGCTTGGTTGGGGACGGAACCTACACCTTC
CASSLVGDGTYTF
>-|TRBJ1-2|TRBV7-9|-
TGTGCCAGCAGTCTACAGGGTTGGTATGGCTACACCTTC
CASSLQGWYGYTF
>-|TRBJ2-1|TRBV7-2|-
TGTGCCAGCAGTGAGGGCGGTGAGCAGTTCTTC
CASSEGGEQFF
>-|TRBJ1-2|TRBV2|-
TGTGCCAGCAGGGGCCCCCTAGCTAACTATGGCTACACCTTC
CASRGPLANYGYTF
>TRBD1|TRBJ2-6|TRBV10-2|-
TGCGCCAGCAGTGAGTGGGGACAGGGAACTGGGGCCAACGTCCTGACTTTC
CASSEWGQGTGANVLTF
>-|TRBJ1-2|TRBV12-5|-
TGTGCTAGTGGTTTGGTACTGAGACAGGCTAACTATGGCTACACCTTC
CASGLVLRQANYGYTF
>-|TRBJ2-7|TRBV18|-
TGTGCCAGCTCACCTCTTGGGCCAGGACTCTACGAGCAGTACTTC
CASSPLGPGLYEQYF
>TRBD2|TRBJ2-3|TRBV11-3|-
TGTGCCAGCAGGCTAGCGGGGATTAGCACAGATACGCAGTATTTT
CASRLAGISTDTQYF
>-|TRBJ2-7|TRBV2|-
TGTGCCAGCAGGGTCTTCTCTTCCTACGAGCAGTACTTC
CASRVFSSYEQYF